The subject of this entry is one T cell receptor (beta chain). Between 1 and 8 samples, pretreatment and on-treatment, were given by each patient. CDR3 length: 13 residues. The germline V and J ends were trimmed by 1 base and 8 bases, with 10 bases remaining between them. Germline V CDR1 and CDR2: SGHTA, FQGTGA. TCRdb's table, derived via immunoSEQ multiplex PCR, lists solely in-frame clones and lacks some. The sample carries about 88,000 clones, over 90% recorded once. This sample stems from a study of PD-L1 blockade in urothelial cancer. Overall study context: Analyzed time points were 3 weeks (second dose) and 6 weeks after therapy began.

This chain uses TRBV7-3 with TRBJ2-3; possibly TRBD2 for D (6 bases). Here the sequenced sample was PBMCs, taken around atezolizumab (anti-PD-L1) treatment. This sequence was found in a man aged 55 to 70 with urothelial cancer. CDR3 coding DNA: TGTGCCAGCAGCTTAAGCGGGGTGGGTACGCAGTATTTT. It specifies CASSLSGVGTQYF.